This paragraph reports one TCR beta chain. Its antigen is unidentified. The data belong to a study of blood T cells in healthy people across ages. General study results and limits: Significant beta diversity loss was already apparent by age roughly 38, declining roughly linearly. Greater diversity and more naive CD4+ cells were seen in long-lived donors than in aged donors. Without sorted subsets, naive and antigen-experienced compartments could not be conclusively compared.

Alongside a J-beta primer mix, a sample-barcoded 5' primer served in a second PCR lasting about 6 to 11 cycles. TCRdb used MiXCR to reprocess the 5' RACE reads, holding one entry per CDR3 protein. The table has 800,000 or so distinct CDR3 sequences, around a quarter seen once. Per the germline V gene, CDR1 is LGHNA and CDR2 is YSLEER. The CDR3 runs to 15 residues. V shed 4 bases, J shed 4 bases, and the junction held 8 bases outside the gene matches. The sample also formed part of further work on T cells of mothers and their children. From that paper: Pairs that are related and pairs that are unrelated have TCR recombination output shaped similarly by thymic selection.

The chain is built from TRBV4-3 and TRBJ2-5; 8 bases line up with TRBD1. This sequence was found in a boy between 10 and 17 years old in good health. Sequenced material: blood. The DNA of the CDR3 is TGCGCCAGCAGCCGCGGGACAGGTGAAGGAGAGACCCAGTACTTC. Protein sequence: CASSRGTGEGETQYF.